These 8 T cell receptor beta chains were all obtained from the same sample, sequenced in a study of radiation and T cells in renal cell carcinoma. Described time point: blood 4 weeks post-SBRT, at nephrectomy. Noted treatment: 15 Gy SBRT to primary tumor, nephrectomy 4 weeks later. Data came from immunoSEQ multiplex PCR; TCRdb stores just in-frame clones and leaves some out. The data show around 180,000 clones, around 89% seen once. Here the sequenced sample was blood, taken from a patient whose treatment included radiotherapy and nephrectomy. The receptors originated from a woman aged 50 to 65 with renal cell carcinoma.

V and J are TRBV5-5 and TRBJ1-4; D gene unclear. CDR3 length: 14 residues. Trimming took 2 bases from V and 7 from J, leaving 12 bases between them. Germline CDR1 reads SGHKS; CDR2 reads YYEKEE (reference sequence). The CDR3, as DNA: TGTGCCAGCAGCTTTTCCGGGGAACTTGAAAAACTGTTTTTT. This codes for CASSFSGELEKLFF.

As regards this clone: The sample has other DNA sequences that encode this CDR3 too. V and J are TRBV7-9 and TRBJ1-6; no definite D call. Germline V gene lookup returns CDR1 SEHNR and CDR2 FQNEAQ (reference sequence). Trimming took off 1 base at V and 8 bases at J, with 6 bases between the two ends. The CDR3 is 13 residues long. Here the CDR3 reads CASSLVGYSPLHF. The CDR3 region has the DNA TGTGCCAGCAGCTTAGTTGGGTATTCACCCCTCCACTTT.

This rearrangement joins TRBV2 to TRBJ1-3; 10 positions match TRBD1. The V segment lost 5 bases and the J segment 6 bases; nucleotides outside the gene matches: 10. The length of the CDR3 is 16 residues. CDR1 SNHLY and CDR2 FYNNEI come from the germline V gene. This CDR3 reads CASSRDRGRRENTIYF. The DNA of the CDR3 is TGTGCCAGCAGTAGAGACAGGGGGCGAAGGGAAAACACCATATATTTT.

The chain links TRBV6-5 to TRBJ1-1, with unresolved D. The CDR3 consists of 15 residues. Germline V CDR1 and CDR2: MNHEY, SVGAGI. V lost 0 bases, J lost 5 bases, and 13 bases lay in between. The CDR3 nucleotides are TGTGCCAGCAGTTACTCGATGGGGTCGGGAACTGAAGCTTTCTTT. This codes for CASSYSMGSGTEAFF.

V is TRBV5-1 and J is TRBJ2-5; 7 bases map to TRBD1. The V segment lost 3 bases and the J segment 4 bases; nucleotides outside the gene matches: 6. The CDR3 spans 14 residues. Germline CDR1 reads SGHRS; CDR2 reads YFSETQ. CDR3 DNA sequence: TGCGCCAGCAGCTCACCCCGGGACAGAGAGACCCAGTACTTC. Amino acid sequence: CASSSPRDRETQYF.

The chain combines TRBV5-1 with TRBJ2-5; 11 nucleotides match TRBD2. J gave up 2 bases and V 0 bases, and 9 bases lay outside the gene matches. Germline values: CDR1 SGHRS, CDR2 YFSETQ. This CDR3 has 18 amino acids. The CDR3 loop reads CASSLAKTSGVGQETQYF. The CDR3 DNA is TGCGCCAGCAGCTTGGCCAAGACTAGCGGGGTGGGTCAAGAGACCCAGTACTTC.

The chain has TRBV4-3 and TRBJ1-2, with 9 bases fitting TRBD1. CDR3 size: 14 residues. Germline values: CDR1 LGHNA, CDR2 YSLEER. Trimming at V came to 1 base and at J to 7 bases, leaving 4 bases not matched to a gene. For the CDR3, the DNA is TGCGCCAGCAGCCAAGGGGGGACAGGGATTGGCTACACCTTC. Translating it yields CASSQGGTGIGYTF.

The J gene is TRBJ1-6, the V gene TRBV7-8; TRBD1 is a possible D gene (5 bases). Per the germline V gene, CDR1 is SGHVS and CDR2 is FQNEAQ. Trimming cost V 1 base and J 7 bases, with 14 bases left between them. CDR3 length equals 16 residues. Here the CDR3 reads CASSLERGNLNSPLHF. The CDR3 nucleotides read TGTGCCAGCAGCTTAGAGAGGGGAAATTTGAATTCACCCCTCCACTTT.